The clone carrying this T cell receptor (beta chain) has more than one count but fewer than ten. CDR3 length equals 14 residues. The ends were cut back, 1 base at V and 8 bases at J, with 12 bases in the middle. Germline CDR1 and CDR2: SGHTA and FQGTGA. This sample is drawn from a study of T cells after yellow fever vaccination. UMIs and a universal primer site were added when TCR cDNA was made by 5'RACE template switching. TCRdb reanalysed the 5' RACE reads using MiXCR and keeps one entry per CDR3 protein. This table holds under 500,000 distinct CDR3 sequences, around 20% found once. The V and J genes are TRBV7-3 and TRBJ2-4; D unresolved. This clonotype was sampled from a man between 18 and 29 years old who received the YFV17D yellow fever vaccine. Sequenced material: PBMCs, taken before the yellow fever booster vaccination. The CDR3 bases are TGTGCCAGCAGCTTAAGAGCAGGATACCACATTCAGTACTTC. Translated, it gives CASSLRAGYHIQYF.